This is a list of T cell receptor beta chains from one sample in a study of T cells after yellow fever vaccination. One entry per CDR3 protein results from TCRdb running MiXCR on the 5' RACE reads. The sample has about 63,000 distinct CDR3 sequences; 6.5% to 9% are singletons. Sequenced here: CD8+ T cells sorted from PBMCs, sampled 15 days after the yellow fever booster vaccination. These receptors originate from a man aged 30 to 45 who received the YFV17D yellow fever vaccine. The CDR3 runs from the conserved cysteine through the conserved F or W. Fields, in order: V gene, D gene, CDR3 protein. A D gene is named only where the DNA matches it firmly.

TRBV5-1 | TRBD1 | CASSSLGTGGYEQYF
TRBV12-3/TRBV12-4 | . | CASSSGGDIQYF
TRBV10-3 | . | CAISEPDSEYTGELFF
TRBV6-1 | . | CASSVAGIGQPQHF
TRBV4-2 | TRBD2 | CASSQELGLADYEQYF
TRBV7-8 | TRBD2 | CASSPTSGSYNEQFF
TRBV7-6 | . | CASSLSRLNEQFF
TRBV20-1 | . | CSASPTSTYNEQFF
TRBV20-1 | TRBD1 | CSANRGNEQYF
TRBV11-2 | . | CASSIQINEQFF
TRBV27 | TRBD2 | CASRITSGSFYNEQFF
TRBV7-9 | TRBD2 | CASSLFGGIGTPGELFF
TRBV6-6 | . | CASSESRTPKQFF
TRBV30 | . | CAWRSLETQYF
TRBV27 | TRBD2 | CASSLGTSGNYEQYF
TRBV4-3 | TRBD1 | CASSQDLAQGADTQYF
TRBV7-2 | TRBD1 | CASSLGVRGSNSPLHF
TRBV14 | TRBD2 | CASSQVGKLAGASDTQYF
TRBV9 | . | CASSATEYNEQFF
TRBV20-1 | . | CSASDFLGFDTQYF
TRBV7-9 | . | CASSYSRGNEQYF
TRBV3-1 | . | CASSQVGTNTEAFF
TRBV15 | . | CATRGAEGGNEQFF
TRBV27 | . | CASSFQGEGNEQYF
TRBV10-3 | TRBD2 | CAISEVGGLAGVPGPSPYEQYF
TRBV19 | . | CASTHPGGNEELFF
TRBV19 | . | CASRASGRSSYNEQFF
TRBV7-2 | TRBD2 | CASSGPGLAGFNEQFF
TRBV28 | TRBD1 | CASSPSTGRKNNEQFF
TRBV20-1 | . | CSASFDEAFF
TRBV15 | . | CATSPPGSRYEQYF
TRBV9 | . | CASSLPSSEVAGELFF
TRBV15 | . | CATSRVTSSYNEQFF
TRBV5-1 | . | CASVEGGPNTEAFF
TRBV4-1 | TRBD2 | CASSEGLAGVIDEQFF
TRBV6-6 | . | CASFSGGDGYTF
TRBV7-8 | . | CASNPPGAPVETQYF
TRBV4-3 | . | CASSQEGRYRDEQYF
TRBV7-2 | TRBD2 | CASSLGDDPSGIYEQYF
TRBV6-9 | . | CASQRAACNQPQHF
TRBV6-2/TRBV6-3 | . | CASTPTLEGTDTQYF
TRBV28 | TRBD2 | CASSLTSGSNEQFF
TRBV19 | TRBD2 | CASSISGSPYNEQFF
TRBV7-9 | . | CASISSSGNTIYF
TRBV29-1 | TRBD1 | CSVQGTYGYTF
TRBV15 | TRBD2 | CATSSTAGVADNEQFF
TRBV4-1 | . | CASSQGFRTVDIETQYF
TRBV30 | . | CAWSVSVGDYGYTF
TRBV6-5 | . | CASSYEPLSGPGELFF
TRBV5-1 | TRBD2 | CASSLVAGGPSYEQYF
TRBV7-2 | TRBD2 | CASSSLAGVSPDTQYF
TRBV4-3 | . | CASSQDMGNEQFF
TRBV4-1 | . | CASSQVGSGFEQYF
TRBV5-1 | . | CASSGQVYEQYF
TRBV15 | TRBD2 | CATRGAKAGSYEQYF